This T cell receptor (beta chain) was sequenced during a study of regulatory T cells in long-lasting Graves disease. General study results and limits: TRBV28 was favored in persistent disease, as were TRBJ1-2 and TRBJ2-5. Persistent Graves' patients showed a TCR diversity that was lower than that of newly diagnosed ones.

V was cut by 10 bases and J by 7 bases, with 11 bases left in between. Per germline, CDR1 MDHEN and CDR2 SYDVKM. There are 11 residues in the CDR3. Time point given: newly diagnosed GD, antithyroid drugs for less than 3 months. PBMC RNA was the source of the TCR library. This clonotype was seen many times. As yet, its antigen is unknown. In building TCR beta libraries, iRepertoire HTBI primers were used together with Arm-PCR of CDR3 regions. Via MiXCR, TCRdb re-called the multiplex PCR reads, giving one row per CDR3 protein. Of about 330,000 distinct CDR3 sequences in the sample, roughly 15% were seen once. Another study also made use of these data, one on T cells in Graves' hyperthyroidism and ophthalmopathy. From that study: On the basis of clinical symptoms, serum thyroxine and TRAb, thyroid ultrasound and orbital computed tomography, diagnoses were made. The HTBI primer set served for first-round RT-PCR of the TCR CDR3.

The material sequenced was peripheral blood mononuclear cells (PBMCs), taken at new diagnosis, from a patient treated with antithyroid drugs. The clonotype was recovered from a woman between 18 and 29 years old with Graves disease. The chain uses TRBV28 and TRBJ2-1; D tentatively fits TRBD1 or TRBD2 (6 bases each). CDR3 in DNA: TGTGCCACAACAGGGACTAATGAGCAGTTCTTC. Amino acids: CATTGTNEQFF.